A single sample is the source of the 13 T cell receptor beta chains below, sequenced in a study of a mutant IDH1 vaccine in newly diagnosed glioma. These receptors have no known antigen. Time point described: week 35, safety follow-up. Mutant IDH1 20-mer peptide, at 300 ug, made up each vaccine dose, with topical imiquimod. Repertoires were generated with immunoSEQ multiplex PCR, while TCRdb's copy carries only in-frame clones and drops some. The sample holds around 45,000 clones, around 89% seen once. The sample was PBMCs, taken from a glioma patient whose treatment included an IDH1 peptide vaccine. Receptors originate from a woman in her 40s with glioma.

V gene TRBV4-2 combines with J gene TRBJ1-2; 7 bases agree with TRBD1. This CDR3 has 14 residues. The germline gives CDR1 LGHNA, CDR2 YNFKEQ. V was clipped by 7 bases and J by 0 bases; unmatched bases: 5. CDR3 sequence reads: CASTGTVTNYGYTF. For the CDR3, the DNA is TGTGCCAGCACCGGGACAGTGACTAACTATGGCTACACCTTC.

This chain uses TRBV18 with TRBJ1-5; unclear D gene. CDR3 length: 15 amino acids. V was shortened by 6 bases and J by 4 bases, with 16 bases between the two germline ends. The germline V gene has CDR1 KGHSH and CDR2 LQKENI. CDR3 nucleotides: TGTGCCAGCTCCGACATGGGATCCGTAAATCAGCCCCAGCATTTT. Its translation: CASSDMGSVNQPQHF.

This chain joins TRBV4-1 and TRBJ1-2, with TRBD1 as a possible D gene (6 bases). CDR3 length: 14 amino acids. Germline assignment: CDR1 MGHRA and CDR2 YSYEKL. Trimming removed 0 bases from V and 7 bases from J, with 12 bases in between. The CDR3 loop is CASSQDSGGSGYTF. CDR3 coding DNA: TGCGCCAGCAGCCAAGATTCGGGGGGCAGTGGCTACACCTTC.

The V and J genes are TRBV5-1 and TRBJ1-4; D might be TRBD1 (5 bases). CDR1 and CDR2 (germline): SGHRS, YFSETQ. The V end lost 3 bases, the J end lost 2 bases, and 8 bases lay between the germline ends. The CDR3 is made up of 14 amino acids. The CDR3 loop is CASSSDSTNEKLFF. CDR3 DNA sequence: TGCGCCAGCAGCTCTGACAGCACTAATGAAAAACTGTTTTTT. The entire variable domain, with the rest obtained from reference TRBV5-1 and TRBJ1-4, is as follows: KAGVTQTPRYLIKTRGQQVTLSCSPISGHRSVSWYQQTPGQGLQFLFEYFSETQRNKGNFPGRFSGRQFSNSRSEMNVSTLELGDSALYLCASSSDSTNEKLFFGSGTQLSVL.

The J gene is TRBJ1-5, the V gene TRBV7-2, with D maybe TRBD1 (5 bases). Deletions cut 1 base from V and 6 bases from J, with 13 bases between. The CDR3 totals 15 residues. From germline, CDR1 is SGHTA and CDR2 FQGNSA. The CDR3 DNA reads TGTGCCAGCAGCTTAGAGCCGAGGGGAAGTCAGCCCCAGCATTTT. It is translated as CASSLEPRGSQPQHF. The full variable domain, with the rest looked up from reference TRBV7-2 and TRBJ1-5, is GAGVSQSPSNKVTEKGKDVELRCDPISGHTALYWYRQSLGQGLEFLIYFQGNSAPDKSGLPSDRFSAERTGGSVSTLTIQRTQQEDSAVYLCASSLEPRGSQPQHFGDGTRLSIL.

The chain couples TRBV19 to TRBJ2-6, with D tentatively TRBD2 (5 bases). V lost 3 bases and J lost 4, with 7 bases in between. Germline loops: CDR1 LNHDA, CDR2 SQIVND (reference sequence). CDR3 size: 14 residues. CDR3 region: CASSIGGGANVLTF. The CDR3 bases are TGTGCCAGTAGTATTGGAGGCGGGGCCAACGTCCTGACTTTC. The whole variable domain, remainder taken from reference TRBV19 and TRBJ2-6, is DGGITQSPKYLFRKEGQNVTLSCEQNLNHDAMYWYRQDPGQGLRLIYYSQIVNDFQKGDIAEGYSVSREKKESFPLTVTSAQKNPTAFYLCASSIGGGANVLTFGAGSRLTVL.

Here the CDR3 DNA reads TGTGCCACAACTTACCGAGAGAACACTGAAGCTTTCTTT. Its protein product is CATTYRENTEAFF. The chain recombines TRBV6-1 with TRBJ1-1; D remains ambiguous. The V gene's germline CDR1 is MNHNS and CDR2 SASEGT. Trimming took off 10 bases at V and 1 base at J, with 13 bases between the two ends. The CDR3 loop spans 13 amino acids.

The chain has TRBV9 and TRBJ1-2, with D hard to call. Germline CDR1 SGDLS, CDR2 YYNGEE. With 4 bases removed from V and 3 bases from J, the gap between germline ends came to 10 bases. The CDR3 extends over 13 amino acids. The CDR3 bases are TGTGCCAGCAGCCTCCGGACCGACTATGGCTACACCTTC. This sequence encodes CASSLRTDYGYTF. Based on the CDR3 plus reference TRBV9 and TRBJ1-2, the full variable domain is DSGVTQTPKHLITATGQRVTLRCSPRSGDLSVYWYQQSLDQGLQFLIQYYNGEERAKGNILERFSAQQFPDLHSELNLSSLELGDSALYFCASSLRTDYGYTFGSGTRLTVV.

The J gene is TRBJ2-7, the V gene TRBV5-1; TRBD1 is a possible D gene (6 bases). This CDR3 is 13 amino acids long. V lost 2 bases and J lost 1, with 7 bases in between. The V gene's germline CDR1 is SGHRS and CDR2 YFSETQ. CDR3: CASSFTGSYEQYF. Here the CDR3 DNA reads TGCGCCAGCAGCTTCACAGGGTCCTACGAGCAGTACTTC.

The CDR3 sequence: CASSPDPGQLTYEQYF. The CDR3 bases are TGCGCCAGCAGCCCGGACCCGGGACAGCTAACCTACGAGCAGTACTTC. This rearrangement joins TRBV5-1 to TRBJ2-7; 7 nucleotides match TRBD1. The V gene end was trimmed by 4 bases and the J gene end by 2 bases; junction bases not matched to a gene: 12. The CDR3 is 16 amino acids. CDR1 and CDR2 from the germline V gene are SGHRS and YFSETQ. The full variable domain, with the rest looked up from reference TRBV5-1 and TRBJ2-7, is KAGVTQTPRYLIKTRGQQVTLSCSPISGHRSVSWYQQTPGQGLQFLFEYFSETQRNKGNFPGRFSGRQFSNSRSEMNVSTLELGDSALYLCASSPDPGQLTYEQYFGPGTRLTVT.

The chain carries TRBV14 and TRBJ1-2, with 9 nucleotides matching TRBD1. After removal of 5 bases from V and 8 bases from J, the junction contained 3 bases not matched to a gene. CDR1 is SGHDN and CDR2 is FVKESK in the germline V gene. This CDR3 spans 12 amino acids. CDR3 sequence: CASSTGGQGYTF. In DNA, the CDR3 is TGTGCCAGCAGCACAGGGGGCCAGGGCTACACCTTC.

This clone was recorded a few times. The V gene is TRBV5-1, the J gene TRBJ2-5, with D tentatively TRBD1 or TRBD2 (6 bases each). The length of the CDR3 is 16 residues. Germline loops: CDR1 SGHRS, CDR2 YFSETQ. V lost 2 bases and J lost 1, with 15 bases in between. The CDR3 protein is CASSLGIGGSQETQYF. The CDR3 DNA is TGCGCCAGCAGCTTAGGCATAGGGGGGTCCCAAGAGACCCAGTACTTC.

The gene calls are TRBV29-1 and TRBJ1-1, with D possibly matching TRBD1 (6 bases). The V gene's germline CDR1 is SQVTM and CDR2 ANQGSEA. CDR3 length equals 15 residues. With 5 bases removed from V and 1 base from J, the gap between germline ends came to 17 bases. CDR3 sequence: CSVQRGAQKNTEAFF. The CDR3 DNA sequence: TGCAGCGTTCAGAGGGGGGCTCAAAAGAACACTGAAGCTTTCTTT.